This entry lists 27 T cell receptor beta chains sequenced from one sample in a study of T cell clusters in autoimmune cytopenias. Multiplex touch-down PCR amplified TRB using TRB-A and TRB-B pools in one tube. TCRdb reprocessed the multiplex PCR reads and keeps a single row for each CDR3 protein, giving no DNA. The ten top clones account for around 3.5%, within a sample of nearly 15,000 distinct CDR3 sequences. TRB was amplified from approximately 250 ng of peripheral blood genomic DNA per sample. This sample was also put to use in a study of T cell repertoires in aging, cancer and after chemotherapy.

The sample was peripheral blood. These receptor sequences come from a human donor in good health.

This sequence joins TRBV18 and TRBJ2-3. The CDR3 has 13 amino acids. From germline, CDR1 is KGHSH and CDR2 LQKENI. CDR3 in amino acids: CASSPRVADTQYF.

The rearrangement uses TRBV15 and TRBJ1-1; the D call of TRBD1 rests on TCRdb alone, since no DNA is present to check it. The V gene's germline CDR1 is LNHNV and CDR2 YYDKDF (reference sequence). The length of the CDR3 is 19 residues. CDR3 region: CATSRIAGTGPYMNTEAFF.

V and J are TRBV13 and TRBJ1-1; there is no DNA to check the TCRdb D call of TRBD1. The CDR3 covers 12 residues. Looked up from germline, CDR1 is PRHDT and CDR2 is FYEKMQ (reference sequence). CDR3 sequence reads: CASSLEGTEAFF.

The rearrangement uses TRBV18 and TRBJ2-7; TCRdb outputs TRBD1, but without DNA this stays unchecked. CDR1 and CDR2 from the germline V gene are KGHSH and LQKENI. The CDR3 is 14 amino acids. Here the CDR3 reads CASSADRGVIEQYF. The complete variable domain, with remaining parts taken from reference TRBV18 and TRBJ2-7, reads NAGVMQNPRHLVRRRGQEARLRCSPMKGHSHVYWYRQLPEEGLKFMVYLQKENIIDESGMPKERFSAEFPKEGPSILRIQQVVRGDSAAYFCASSADRGVIEQYFGPGTRLTVT.

The chain is built from TRBV12-3 or TRBV12-4 and TRBJ2-4; no DNA is available, so the TRBD1 call from TCRdb remains unchecked. The length of the CDR3 is 12 residues. The CDR3 protein is CASSSRKNIQYF.

The rearrangement links TRBV5-6 to TRBJ1-5; TCRdb's D call of TRBD1 is untestable without DNA. Germline V gene data show CDR1 as SGHDT and CDR2 as YYEEEE. There are 17 residues in the CDR3. The CDR3 reads CASSRGTESYSNQPQHF.

V gene TRBV6-1 combines with J gene TRBJ1-1; TCRdb's assignment of TRBD1 cannot be checked, as there is no DNA. Germline V gene sequence: CDR1 MNHNS, CDR2 SASEGT. This CDR3 has 13 residues. CDR3 in amino acids: CASSEDRDTEAFF.

This CDR3 is CASSLSPYEQYF. The V and J genes are TRBV27 and TRBJ2-7. CDR1 and CDR2 (germline): MNHEY, SMNVEV (reference sequence). This CDR3 comprises 12 residues.

This sequence joins TRBV6-5 and TRBJ1-1. Germline lookup yields CDR1 MNHEY and CDR2 SVGAGI. The CDR3 has 13 residues. The CDR3 spells CASKNWLNTEAFF.

The rearrangement joins TRBV6-5 to TRBJ2-1. The CDR3 is 11 residues long. Germline CDR1 and CDR2: MNHEY and SVGAGI. Here the CDR3 reads CASSVHNEQFF.

The chain uses TRBV6-5 and TRBJ1-4; the TCRdb call, TRBD1, lacks DNA for checking. The CDR3 totals 15 residues. Germline values: CDR1 MNHEY, CDR2 SVGAGI. The CDR3 sequence is CASRRTDGGGEKLFF.

The rearrangement links TRBV19 to TRBJ2-1. Germline lookup yields CDR1 LNHDA and CDR2 SQIVND (reference sequence). The length of the CDR3 is 15 residues. The CDR3: CASRAQRGTYNEQFF.

V gene TRBV6-6 combines with J gene TRBJ2-7. Germline CDR1 is MNHNY and CDR2 is SVGAGI (reference sequence). There are 12 residues in the CDR3. CDR3 sequence: CASSVTTYEQYF.

The rearrangement links TRBV12-3 or TRBV12-4 to TRBJ1-3. The CDR3 length is 15 residues. The CDR3 sequence: CASSFAGSSGNTIYF.

The V gene is TRBV6-6, the J gene TRBJ2-1; as DNA is missing, the TRBD2 call by TCRdb cannot be tested. This CDR3 has 16 residues. The germline V gene encodes CDR1 MNHNY and CDR2 SVGAGI (reference sequence). The chain's CDR3 is CASSYMQGQPPNEQFF.

CDR3 region: CASSYSIGNQPQHF. The rearrangement links TRBV6-5 to TRBJ1-5. CDR3 size: 14 residues. Germline V CDR1 and CDR2: MNHEY, SVGAGI.

V and J are TRBV18 and TRBJ1-5. The CDR3 spans 14 residues. Germline V gene sequence: CDR1 KGHSH, CDR2 LQKENI. The CDR3 region is CASSPKVDNQPQHF.

The genes are TRBV13 and TRBJ2-1; the D call from TCRdb, TRBD2, cannot be confirmed without DNA. CDR1 is PRHDT and CDR2 is FYEKMQ in the germline V gene (reference sequence). The CDR3 runs to 16 residues. This CDR3 reads CASSPTGTSGSNEQFF.

The chain couples TRBV27 to TRBJ1-1. The V gene's germline CDR1 is MNHEY and CDR2 SMNVEV (reference sequence). The CDR3 consists of 12 residues. This CDR3 reads CASSLGNTEAFF.

The chain recombines TRBV6-1 with TRBJ2-5; the TRBD1 assignment by TCRdb is unverifiable without DNA. The CDR3 runs to 15 residues. Germline V gene data show CDR1 as MNHNS and CDR2 as SASEGT. CDR3 amino acids: CASSEEVQGLETQYF.

The chain is built from TRBV7-9 and TRBJ1-4. Per germline, CDR1 SEHNR and CDR2 FQNEAQ (reference sequence). CDR3 size: 16 residues. The CDR3 here is CASSFRGMSTNEKLFF.

This clonotype is identified as medium-sized from frequency. The chain is built from TRBV19 and TRBJ2-3; TCRdb returns TRBD1, unconfirmable since there is no DNA. The CDR3 loop spans 13 amino acids. Germline assignment: CDR1 LNHDA and CDR2 SQIVND (reference sequence). CDR3 protein: CASSISKGDTQYF.

The chain is built from TRBV6-2 or TRBV6-3 and TRBJ1-1. The CDR3 runs 13 residues. Germline lookup yields CDR1 MNHEY and CDR2 SVGEGT. The CDR3 loop reads CASSYGPNTEAFF.

The chain is built from TRBV27 and TRBJ2-7. Per the germline V gene, CDR1 is MNHEY and CDR2 is SMNVEV (reference sequence). The CDR3 covers 13 residues. Here the CDR3 reads CASSLQFPYEQYF.

CDR3 amino acids: CASSPKETQYF. This chain links TRBV18 with TRBJ2-5. The germline V gene encodes CDR1 KGHSH and CDR2 LQKENI. The CDR3 is 11 amino acids.

The chain employs TRBV5-4 and TRBJ2-5. Germline V lookup: CDR1 SGHNT, CDR2 YYREEE (reference sequence). This CDR3 region has 13 residues. The CDR3 sequence is CASSLDRSETQYF. Drawing the rest from reference TRBV5-4 and TRBJ2-5, the complete variable domain is ETGVTQSPTHLIKTRGQQVTLRCSSQSGHNTVSWYQQALGQGPQFIFQYYREEENGRGNFPPRFSGLQFPNYSSELNVNALELDDSALYLCASSLDRSETQYFGPGTRLLVL.

The chain couples TRBV19 to TRBJ2-2; TCRdb reports TRBD1, a call that lacks DNA to check it against. The CDR3 consists of 14 residues. Germline assignment: CDR1 LNHDA and CDR2 SQIVND (reference sequence). The CDR3 spells CASSRQGLTGELFF.